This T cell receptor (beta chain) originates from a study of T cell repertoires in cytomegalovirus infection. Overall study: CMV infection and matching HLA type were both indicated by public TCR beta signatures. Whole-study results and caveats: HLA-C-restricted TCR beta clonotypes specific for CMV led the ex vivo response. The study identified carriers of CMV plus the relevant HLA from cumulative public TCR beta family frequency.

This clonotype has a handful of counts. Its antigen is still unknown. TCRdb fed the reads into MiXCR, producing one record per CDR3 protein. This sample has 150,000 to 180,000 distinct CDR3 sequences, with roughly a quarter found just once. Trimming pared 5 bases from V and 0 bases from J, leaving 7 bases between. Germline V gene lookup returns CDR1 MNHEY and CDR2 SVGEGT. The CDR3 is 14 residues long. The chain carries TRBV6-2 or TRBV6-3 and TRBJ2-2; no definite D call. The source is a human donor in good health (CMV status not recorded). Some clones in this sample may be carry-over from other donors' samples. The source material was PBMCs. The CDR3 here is CASSNTANTGELFF. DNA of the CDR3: TGTGCCAGCAGTAACACGGCGAACACCGGGGAGCTGTTTTTT.